Below, one T cell receptor beta chain is given with its context. cDNA synthesis used the whole RNA isolate, giving expressed TCRB sequences. Clones were read by immunoSEQ multiplex PCR, and TCRdb kept only the in-frame ones, dropping some. This table has roughly 610,000 clones, about 14% appearing once. This sample stems from a study of beta chain features in type 1 diabetes. This TCR came from a man aged 18 to 30 in good health. The sample taken for sequencing was naive CD4+ T cells from blood.

CDR3 region: CASSLGAPTEAFF. The CDR3 nucleotides are TGTGCCAGCAGCTTAGGGGCCCCCACTGAAGCTTTCTTT. The rearrangement links TRBV7-2 to TRBJ1-1; D not resolved. Trimming shortened V by 1 base and J by 4 bases, and 7 bases separated the two germline ends. CDR1 and CDR2 from the germline V gene are SGHTA and FQGNSA. This CDR3 region has 13 residues.